This T cell receptor (beta chain) was documented in a study of blood T cell repertoires in COVID-19. Study summary: COVID-19 samples from acute and convalescent phases originated in the United States, Italy and Spain. In each case, the material was cDNA or gDNA derived from T cells, B-cell-depleted T cells, or PBMCs.

In germline, CDR1 is SGHNT, CDR2 YYREEE (reference sequence). This CDR3 has 16 residues. Trimming removed 4 bases from V and 10 bases from J; junction bases left unmatched: 10. Original methodology: Counts of nucleated cells, estimated from reference gene primer amplification, were obtained. Produced via immunoSEQ multiplex PCR; TCRdb's table is partial and in-frame only. V and J calls and clone size are given by that table; D and trimming were obtained from the DNA. The data contain 130,000 to 150,000 clones, about 90% of them singletons. The sample consisted of peripheral blood. The sequence was obtained from a man aged 50-59 years with active or convalescent COVID-19. The gene calls are TRBV5-4 and TRBJ2-1; TRBD2 matches 14 bases. The CDR3 loop reads CASSTGLAGAPTEQFF. Here the CDR3 DNA reads TGTGCCAGCAGCACGGGACTAGCGGGAGCCCCGACGGAGCAGTTCTTC.